Listed here are 28 T cell receptor beta chains from one sample, sequenced in a study of OX40 agonist ivuxolimab in advanced cancers. Sequencing used immunoSEQ multiplex PCR; TCRdb keeps in-frame clones, though not all of them. The sample includes around 75,000 clones, about 82% seen only once; the top ten take approximately 1%. The specimen was CD4+ or CD8+ T cells sorted from blood, collected in a trial of the OX40 agonist ivuxolimab. Every receptor here comes from an adult with an advanced solid tumor such as melanoma, head and neck, liver or kidney cancer.

The chain links TRBV7-6 to TRBJ2-1, with 9 nucleotides matching TRBD2. CDR3 length: 15 residues. Per germline, CDR1 SGHVS and CDR2 FNYEAQ. Trimming took 3 bases from V and 4 from J; bases not matched to a gene: 4. CDR3 sequence: CASSLAAGGYNEQFF. The CDR3 DNA follows: TGTGCCAGCAGCTTGGCAGCGGGGGGATACAATGAGCAGTTCTTC. The full variable domain, in which reference TRBV7-6 and TRBJ2-1 provide the parts outside the CDR3, is GAGVSQSPRYKVTKRGQDVALRCDPISGHVSLYWYRQALGQGPEFLTYFNYEAQQDKSGLPNDRFSAERPEGSISTLTIQRTEQRDSAMYRCASSLAAGGYNEQFFGPGTRLTVL.

A few counts support this clone. The chain is built from TRBV27 and TRBJ1-4; 9 nucleotides match TRBD1. The germline V gene encodes CDR1 MNHEY and CDR2 SMNVEV (reference sequence). Trimming cost V 5 bases and J 8 bases; bases outside gene matches: 6. The CDR3 length is 14 residues. CDR3 in amino acids: CASSDRGGLEKLFF. As DNA, the CDR3 is TGTGCCAGCAGTGACAGGGGGGGCTTGGAAAAACTGTTTTTT.

The chain has TRBV25-1 and TRBJ2-5, with a tentative D call TRBD1 (6 bases). V shed 3 bases and J shed 4 bases, with 9 bases lying between them. CDR1 and CDR2 (germline): MGHDK, SYGVNS. This CDR3 spans 13 amino acids. The CDR3 nucleotides read TGTGCCAGCAGTGACGACAGGCCAGAGACCCAGTACTTC. Its translation: CASSDDRPETQYF.

J is TRBJ2-7 and V is TRBV23-1, with D uncertain. TRBV23-1 is placed among ORFs of uncertain function. Trimming removed 7 bases at V and 6 bases at J, with 16 bases between. The CDR3 runs 13 residues. CDR3 nucleotides: TGCGCCAGCACTATCACAGCACCCGGCGAGCAGTACTTC. Residues: CASTITAPGEQYF.

V gene TRBV7-9 combines with J gene TRBJ1-6; 7 bases are shared with TRBD1. This CDR3 comprises 15 residues. The ends lost 5 bases at V and 5 bases at J; junction bases unmatched: 6. Germline assignment: CDR1 SEHNR and CDR2 FQNEAQ (reference sequence). The CDR3 region is CASSTGQADNSPLHF. CDR3 bases: TGTGCCAGCAGCACAGGACAGGCCGATAATTCACCCCTCCACTTT.

By sample fraction, this clone is medium-sized (0.01 to 0.1%). The CDR3, as DNA: TGTGCCAGCAGCAAGACAGGGAAGAGCTCCTACGAGCAGTACTTC. It encodes CASSKTGKSSYEQYF. The rearrangement links TRBV7-8 to TRBJ2-7, with 7 bases fitting TRBD1. After removal of 5 bases from V and 0 bases from J, the junction contained 7 bases not matched to a gene. The CDR3 loop spans 15 amino acids. Germline CDR1 and CDR2: SGHVS and FQNEAQ.

For the CDR3, the DNA is TGTGCCAGCACCCCCCCGGACAGGCCAAGCTCCTATAATTCACCCCTCCACTTT. As protein: CASTPPDRPSSYNSPLHF. The rearrangement uses TRBV28 and TRBJ1-6; TRBD1 agrees at 7 bases. J lost 0 bases, V lost 7 bases, and 12 bases had no gene match. The CDR3 spans 18 residues. Germline lookup yields CDR1 MDHEN and CDR2 SYDVKM.

This sequence joins TRBV6-6 and TRBJ1-6; unclear D gene. Germline V gene data show CDR1 as MNHNY and CDR2 as SVGAGI (reference sequence). Deletions cut 3 bases from V and 6 bases from J, with 12 bases between. The CDR3 extends over 15 amino acids. CDR3 in amino acids: CASSYTVGINSPLHF. In DNA, the CDR3 is TGTGCCAGCAGTTATACTGTGGGAATTAATTCACCCCTCCACTTT.

V gene TRBV6-4 combines with J gene TRBJ1-5; D is unclear. The CDR3 is made up of 16 amino acids. Looked up from germline, CDR1 is MRHNA and CDR2 is SNTAGT. Trimming shortened V by 6 bases and J by 6 bases, and 21 bases separated the two germline ends. CDR3 sequence: CASRVPGYTVSQPQHF. The CDR3, as DNA: TGTGCCAGCAGAGTCCCGGGATATACAGTAAGTCAGCCCCAGCATTTT.

CDR3 residues: CAWSLAQGDYGYTF. CDR3 DNA: TGTGCCTGGAGTTTGGCCCAAGGAGACTATGGCTACACCTTC. V usage is TRBV30 and J usage is TRBJ1-2; D is ambiguous. CDR1 is GTSNPN and CDR2 is SVGIG in the germline V gene (reference sequence). The CDR3 contains 14 residues. Trimming removed 2 bases at V and 3 bases at J, with 13 bases between. Full variable domain (outside the CDR3, taken from reference TRBV30 and TRBJ1-2): SQTIHQWPATLVQPVGSPLSLECTVEGTSNPNLYWYRQAAGRGLQLLFYSVGIGQISSEVPQNLSASRPQDRQFILSSKKLLLSDSGFYLCAWSLAQGDYGYTFGSGTRLTVV.

The chain couples TRBV12-5 to TRBJ1-4, with D perhaps matching TRBD1 (5 bases). Trimming pared 2 bases from V and 1 base from J, leaving 20 bases between. There are 19 residues in the CDR3. Germline values: CDR1 LGHNT, CDR2 FRNRAP. The CDR3 sequence: CASGLSPGGGGLTNEKLFF. CDR3 sequence (DNA): TGTGCTAGTGGTTTGTCCCCCGGGGGGGGAGGCCTAACTAATGAAAAACTGTTTTTT.

This clone was picked up a small number of times. This chain joins TRBV5-1 and TRBJ2-3, with unresolved D. The germline V and J ends were trimmed by 6 bases and 2 bases, with 13 bases remaining between them. The CDR3 runs 14 residues. Germline CDR1 and CDR2: SGHRS and YFSETQ. CDR3 loop: CASKASGYTDTQYF. In DNA form, the CDR3 reads TGCGCCAGCAAAGCTTCAGGATACACAGATACGCAGTATTTT. The full variable domain, rest sourced from reference TRBV5-1 and TRBJ2-3, is KAGVTQTPRYLIKTRGQQVTLSCSPISGHRSVSWYQQTPGQGLQFLFEYFSETQRNKGNFPGRFSGRQFSNSRSEMNVSTLELGDSALYLCASKASGYTDTQYFGPGTRLTVL.

J is TRBJ1-2 and V is TRBV6-5; D unclear. In germline, CDR1 is MNHEY, CDR2 SVGAGI. The CDR3 contains 13 residues. V lost 5 bases, J lost 0 bases, and 7 bases lay in between. The CDR3 here is CASSAQTNYGYTF. The CDR3 bases are TGTGCCAGCAGTGCACAGACTAACTATGGCTACACCTTC.

For the CDR3, the DNA is TGTGCCAGCAGTTTTGCGGCTTCAAGCTCCTACGAGCAGTACTTC. Translated, it gives CASSFAASSSYEQYF. The chain uses TRBV28 and TRBJ2-7; the D is unclear. V lost 3 bases to trimming and J lost 0 bases, with 12 bases between them. The CDR3 sequence is 15 residues long. Germline-derived CDR1 and CDR2 are MDHEN and SYDVKM.

The rearrangement links TRBV7-8 to TRBJ2-5; 12 bases agree with TRBD2. CDR1 is SGHVS, CDR2 FQNEAQ, per germline. V lost 8 bases, J lost 2 bases, and 9 bases stayed unmatched. The CDR3 is 16 residues long. The CDR3 DNA reads as TGTGCCAGCGGTTACCCACTAGCGGGGGGTCAAGAGACCCAGTACTTC. It is translated as CASGYPLAGGQETQYF.

This chain links TRBV28 with TRBJ2-1; 8 nucleotides match TRBD1. Germline V lookup: CDR1 MDHEN, CDR2 SYDVKM. This CDR3 contains 16 residues. The ends lost 3 bases at V and 5 bases at J; junction bases unmatched: 9. The CDR3 nucleotides read TGTGCCAGCAGTTTCCCAACAGGGGGGAAAAACAATGAGCAGTTCTTC. It codes for CASSFPTGGKNNEQFF.

V gene TRBV14 combines with J gene TRBJ2-5; the match to TRBD1 covers 8 bases. The CDR3 length is 16 residues. V shed 2 bases and J 0 bases; nucleotides not matched to a gene: 5. Germline CDR1 and CDR2: SGHDN and FVKESK. CDR3 sequence: CASSQLQGVYQETQYF. CDR3 bases: TGTGCCAGCAGCCAACTACAGGGGGTTTACCAAGAGACCCAGTACTTC.

This chain links TRBV7-9 with TRBJ2-5; D is possibly TRBD1 (5 bases). Germline CDR1 SEHNR, CDR2 FQNEAQ (reference sequence). V was cut by 2 bases and J by 6 bases, with 10 bases left in between. The CDR3 sequence is 13 residues long. The CDR3 loop reads CASSLQGPKTQYF. CDR3 sequence (DNA): TGTGCCAGCAGCTTACAGGGTCCGAAGACCCAGTACTTC.

The CDR3 coding sequence is TGTGCCATCAGCCTGGACTACTCCTACAATGAGCAGTTCTTC. Translated, it gives CAISLDYSYNEQFF. The rearrangement links TRBV10-3 to TRBJ2-1, with D tentatively TRBD2 (6 bases). Between the trimmed V and J ends, which lost 6 bases and 0 bases, there was a span of 9 bases. Germline V gene sequence: CDR1 ENHRY, CDR2 SYGVKD. The CDR3 runs to 14 residues.

The chain couples TRBV7-6 to TRBJ2-3; tentatively, D is TRBD2 (6 bases). CDR1 is SGHVS, CDR2 FNYEAQ, per germline. The ends were cut back, 7 bases at V and 1 base at J, with 15 bases in the middle. This CDR3 has 15 residues. The CDR3 nucleotides read TGTGCCAGCACCCTCTTTGCTAGCGGCACAGATACGCAGTATTTT. As protein: CASTLFASGTDTQYF.

The V gene is TRBV5-1, the J gene TRBJ1-4; TRBD1 might be the D (6 bases). Germline V CDR1 and CDR2: SGHRS, YFSETQ. V gave up 2 bases and J gave up 11 bases, with 19 bases separating them. CDR3 length: 15 residues. CDR3 sequence reads: CASSLLQGFEPKLFF. As DNA, the CDR3 is TGCGCCAGCAGCTTACTCCAGGGGTTTGAGCCTAAACTGTTTTTT.

The chain is built from TRBV6-6 and TRBJ1-4; 7 bases agree with TRBD1. The V gene end was trimmed by 2 bases and the J gene end by 8 bases; junction bases not matched to a gene: 5. The V gene's germline CDR1 is MNHNY and CDR2 SVGAGI (reference sequence). The CDR3 has 14 amino acids. CDR3 DNA: TGTGCCAGCAGTTACGACAGGGAGGGAGAAAAACTGTTTTTT. Protein: CASSYDREGEKLFF.

The gene calls are TRBV7-2 and TRBJ2-2, with D tentatively TRBD2 (6 bases). Trimming left V 3 bases short and J 5 bases short, with 16 bases between. Germline values: CDR1 SGHTA, CDR2 FQGNSA. The CDR3 loop spans 16 amino acids. CDR3 amino acids: CASSFWSSGRTGELFF. DNA for the CDR3: TGTGCCAGCAGCTTTTGGAGTTCAGGGAGGACCGGGGAGCTGTTTTTT.

This chain connects TRBV9 to TRBJ1-1, with D possibly being TRBD1 (5 bases). V was clipped by 3 bases and J by 8 bases, with 11 bases between them. The CDR3 covers 12 residues. CDR1 SGDLS and CDR2 YYNGEE come from the germline V gene. DNA for the CDR3: TGTGCCAGCAGCGCACGGGGCACCGAAGCTTTCTTT. The encoded protein is CASSARGTEAFF.

The chain joins TRBV4-1 to TRBJ1-2; D is unclear. Germline V gives CDR1 MGHRA, CDR2 YSYEKL. Trimming stripped 0 bases from V and 8 bases from J, with 31 bases between. This CDR3 contains 20 residues. As DNA, the CDR3 is TGCGCCAGCAGCCAAGATCGGACCCCTATCAAAGAAACAAGAGGACGAGGCTACACCTTC. Its protein product is CASSQDRTPIKETRGRGYTF.

The chain employs TRBV11-2 and TRBJ2-7, with D unclear. The CDR3 sequence is 14 residues long. Trimming stripped 4 bases from V and 2 bases from J, with 12 bases between. Germline-derived CDR1 and CDR2 are SGHAT and FQNNGV. The CDR3 region is CASSSARRTYEQYF. The CDR3 bases are TGTGCCAGCAGCTCGGCTAGGCGTACCTACGAGCAGTACTTC.

The chain couples TRBV4-2 to TRBJ2-1; 7 bases agree with TRBD1. CDR1 is LGHNA and CDR2 is YNFKEQ in the germline V gene. This CDR3 comprises 15 residues. Trimming took 0 bases from V and 6 from J; bases not matched to a gene: 5. In DNA, the CDR3 is TGTGCCAGCAGCCAAGAGAGGGGGCAGGGCAATGAGCAGTTCTTC. This sequence encodes CASSQERGQGNEQFF.

The genes are TRBV5-4 and TRBJ2-3; D is ambiguous. The V gene lost 3 bases and the J gene lost 5 bases, with 7 bases spanning the gap. This CDR3 region has 12 residues. CDR1 is SGHNT and CDR2 is YYREEE in the germline V gene (reference sequence). CDR3 region: CASSSGLDTQYF. CDR3 bases: TGTGCCAGCAGCTCGGGCTTAGATACGCAGTATTTT.